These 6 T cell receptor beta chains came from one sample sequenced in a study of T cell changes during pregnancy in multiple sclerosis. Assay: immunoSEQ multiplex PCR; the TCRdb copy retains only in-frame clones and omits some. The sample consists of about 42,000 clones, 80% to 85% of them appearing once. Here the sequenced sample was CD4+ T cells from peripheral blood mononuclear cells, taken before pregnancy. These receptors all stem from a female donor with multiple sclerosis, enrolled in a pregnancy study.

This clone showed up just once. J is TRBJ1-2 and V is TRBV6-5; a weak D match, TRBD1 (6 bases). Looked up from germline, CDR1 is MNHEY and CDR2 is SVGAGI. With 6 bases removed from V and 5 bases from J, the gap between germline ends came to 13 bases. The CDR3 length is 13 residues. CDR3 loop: CASRSGGAYGYTF. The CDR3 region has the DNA TGTGCCAGCAGGTCTGGGGGGGCTTATGGCTACACCTTC.

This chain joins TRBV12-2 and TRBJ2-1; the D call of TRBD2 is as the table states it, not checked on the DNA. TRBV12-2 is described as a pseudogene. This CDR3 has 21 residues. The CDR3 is CASRLLRVRLAVTSGSNEQFF. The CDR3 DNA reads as TGTGCAAGTCGCTTGTTAAGAGTGAGACTAGCGGTAACTAGCGGGAGTAATGAGCAGTTCTTC.

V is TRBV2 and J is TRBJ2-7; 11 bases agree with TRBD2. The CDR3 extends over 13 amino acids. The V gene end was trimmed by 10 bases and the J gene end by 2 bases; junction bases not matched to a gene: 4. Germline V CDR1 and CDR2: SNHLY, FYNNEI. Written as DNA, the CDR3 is TGTGCCATCGGGACTAGCGGCGCCTACGAGCAGTACTTC. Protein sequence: CAIGTSGAYEQYF. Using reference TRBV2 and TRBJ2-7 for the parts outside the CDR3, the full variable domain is EPEVTQTPSHQVTQMGQEVILRCVPISNHLYFYWYRQILGQKVEFLVSFYNNEISEKSEIFDDQFSVERPDGSNFTLKIRSTKLEDSAMYFCAIGTSGAYEQYFGPGTRLTVT.

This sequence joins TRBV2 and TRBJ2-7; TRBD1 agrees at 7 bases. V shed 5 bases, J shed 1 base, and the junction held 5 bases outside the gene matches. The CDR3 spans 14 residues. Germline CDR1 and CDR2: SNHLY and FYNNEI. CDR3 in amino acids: CASSSQGSSYEQYF. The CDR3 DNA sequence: TGTGCCAGCAGTTCACAGGGGAGTTCCTACGAGCAGTACTTC. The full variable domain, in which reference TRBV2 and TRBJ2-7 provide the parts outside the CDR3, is EPEVTQTPSHQVTQMGQEVILRCVPISNHLYFYWYRQILGQKVEFLVSFYNNEISEKSEIFDDQFSVERPDGSNFTLKIRSTKLEDSAMYFCASSSQGSSYEQYFGPGTRLTVT.

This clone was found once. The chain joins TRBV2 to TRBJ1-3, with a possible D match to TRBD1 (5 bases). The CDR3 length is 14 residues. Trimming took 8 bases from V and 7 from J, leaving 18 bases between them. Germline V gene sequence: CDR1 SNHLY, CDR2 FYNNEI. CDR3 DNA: TGTGCCAGCCTGAATACAGGCTCTTGGAACACCATATATTTT. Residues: CASLNTGSWNTIYF.

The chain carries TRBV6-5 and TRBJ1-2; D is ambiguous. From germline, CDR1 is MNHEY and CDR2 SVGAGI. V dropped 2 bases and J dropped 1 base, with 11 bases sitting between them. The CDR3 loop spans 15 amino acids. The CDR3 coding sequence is TGTGCCAGCAGTTACGACTTTGGAATTAACTATGGCTACACCTTC. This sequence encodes CASSYDFGINYGYTF.